The table lists the clone carrying this T cell receptor (beta chain) with a few counts. Its antigen is not identified. Using unique molecular identifiers, the investigators prepared the TCRbeta library. TCRdb analysed the PCR reads with MiXCR anew, one entry per CDR3 protein. The sample shows about 980,000 distinct CDR3 sequences, about 26% of them seen only once. Trimming took off 8 bases at V and 11 bases at J, with 6 bases between the two ends. The CDR3 totals 8 residues. CDR1 is MGHDK and CDR2 is SYGVNS in the germline V gene. This sample is drawn from a study of T-cell reconstitution after alpha-beta-depleted transplantation in children. Findings of the study overall: Expanded graft clones numbering several hundred reportedly gave rise to alpha-beta T cells about two months after transplant. Hyperexpanded clones declined; after one year, newly produced T cells mostly supplied diversity.

The rearrangement uses TRBV25-1 and TRBJ1-1; D is unclear. This specimen was PBMCs, mostly from graft donor cells, taken 360 days after TCRalphabeta/CD19-depleted stem cell transplant. The receptor was derived from a boy under three years old who had a stem cell transplant for SCID, so the T cells may come from the graft donor. Here the CDR3 reads CASVKAFF. The CDR3 nucleotides are TGTGCCAGCGTCAAGGCTTTCTTT.